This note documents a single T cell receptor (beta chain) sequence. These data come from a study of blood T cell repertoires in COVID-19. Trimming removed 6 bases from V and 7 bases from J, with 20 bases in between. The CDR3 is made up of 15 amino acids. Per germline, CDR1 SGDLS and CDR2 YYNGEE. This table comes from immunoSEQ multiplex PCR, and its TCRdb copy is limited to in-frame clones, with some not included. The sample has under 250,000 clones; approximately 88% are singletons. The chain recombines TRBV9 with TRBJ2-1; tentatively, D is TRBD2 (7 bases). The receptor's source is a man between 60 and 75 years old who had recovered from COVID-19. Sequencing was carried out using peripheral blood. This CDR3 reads CASTLGGGLRNEQFF. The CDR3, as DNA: TGTGCCAGCACTCTGGGGGGGGGCTTGAGGAATGAGCAGTTCTTC.